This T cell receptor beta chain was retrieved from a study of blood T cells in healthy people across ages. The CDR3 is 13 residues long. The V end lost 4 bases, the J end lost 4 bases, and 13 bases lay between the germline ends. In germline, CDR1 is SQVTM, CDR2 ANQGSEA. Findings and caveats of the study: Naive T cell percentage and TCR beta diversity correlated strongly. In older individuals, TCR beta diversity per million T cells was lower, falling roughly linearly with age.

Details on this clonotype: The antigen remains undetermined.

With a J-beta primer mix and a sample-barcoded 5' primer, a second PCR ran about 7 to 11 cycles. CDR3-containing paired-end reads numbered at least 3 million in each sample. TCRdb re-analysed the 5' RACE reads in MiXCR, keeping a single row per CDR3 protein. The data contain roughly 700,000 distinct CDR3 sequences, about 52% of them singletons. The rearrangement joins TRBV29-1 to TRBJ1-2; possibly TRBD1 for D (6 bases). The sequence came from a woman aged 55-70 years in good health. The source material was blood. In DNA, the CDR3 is TGCAGCGTTGCAGGGGCGCTGGCCTATGGCTACACCTTC. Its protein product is CSVAGALAYGYTF.